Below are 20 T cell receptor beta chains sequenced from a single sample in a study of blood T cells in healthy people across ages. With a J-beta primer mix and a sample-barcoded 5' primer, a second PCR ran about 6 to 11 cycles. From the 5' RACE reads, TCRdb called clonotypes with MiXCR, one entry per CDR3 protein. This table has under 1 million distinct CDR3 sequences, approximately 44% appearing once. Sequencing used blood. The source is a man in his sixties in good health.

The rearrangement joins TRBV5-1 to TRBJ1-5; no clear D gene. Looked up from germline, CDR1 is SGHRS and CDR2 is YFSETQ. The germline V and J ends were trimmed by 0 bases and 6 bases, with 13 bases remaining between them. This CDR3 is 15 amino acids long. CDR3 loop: CASSLEGLDGQPQHF. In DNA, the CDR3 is TGCGCCAGCAGCTTGGAAGGTCTCGACGGTCAGCCCCAGCATTTT.

The CDR3 coding sequence is TGTGCCAGCAGCCCCGGACAGGGTGGTCTGAACATTCAGTACTTC. Residues: CASSPGQGGLNIQYF. V and J are TRBV11-3 and TRBJ2-4, with TRBD1 identical over 8 bases. The junction had 10 bases not matched to a gene; V was cut back by 5 bases and J by 7 bases. The germline gives CDR1 SGHNT, CDR2 YENEEA. This CDR3 has 15 residues.

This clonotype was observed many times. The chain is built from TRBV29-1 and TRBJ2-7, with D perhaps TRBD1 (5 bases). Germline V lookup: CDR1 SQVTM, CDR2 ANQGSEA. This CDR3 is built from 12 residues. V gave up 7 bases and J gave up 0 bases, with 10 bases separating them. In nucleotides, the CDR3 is TGCAGCGCCCAGGGTAGCTCCTACGAGCAGTACTTC. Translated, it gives CSAQGSSYEQYF.

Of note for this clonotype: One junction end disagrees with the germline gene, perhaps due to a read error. CDR3 nucleotide sequence: TGTACCAGCAGTCCGCTCCCTCCAGGGCAGGGGCCAAAGGCTTTCTTT. The encoded protein is CTSSPLPPGQGPKAFF. The chain combines TRBV6-6 with TRBJ1-1, with D perhaps matching TRBD1 (6 bases). This CDR3 is 16 amino acids long. Germline V gene data show CDR1 as MNHNY and CDR2 as SVGAGI (reference sequence).

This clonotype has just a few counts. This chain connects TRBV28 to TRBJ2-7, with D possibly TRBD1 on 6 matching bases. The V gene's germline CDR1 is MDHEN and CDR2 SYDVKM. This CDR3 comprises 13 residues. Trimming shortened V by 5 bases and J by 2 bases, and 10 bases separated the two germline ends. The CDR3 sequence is CASSRGWPYEQYF. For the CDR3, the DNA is TGTGCCAGCAGTAGGGGGTGGCCCTACGAGCAGTACTTC.

The CDR3 spells CASSNSGRRQETQYF. In DNA form, the CDR3 reads TGTGCCAGCAGCAACTCAGGGAGGCGGCAAGAGACCCAGTACTTC. J is TRBJ2-5 and V is TRBV12-3 or TRBV12-4; TRBD2 is a possible D gene (6 bases). CDR3 length equals 15 residues. V gave up 6 bases and J gave up 2 bases, with 16 bases separating them.

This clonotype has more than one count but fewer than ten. The CDR3 spells CASSLVRTENIQYF. The CDR3 DNA reads as TGTGCCAGCAGCTTGGTCCGGACAGAAAACATTCAGTACTTC. V gene TRBV5-6 combines with J gene TRBJ2-4; maybe TRBD1 (6 bases). This CDR3 contains 14 residues. Germline V lookup: CDR1 SGHDT, CDR2 YYEEEE. Trimming shortened V by 0 bases and J by 5 bases, and 9 bases separated the two germline ends.

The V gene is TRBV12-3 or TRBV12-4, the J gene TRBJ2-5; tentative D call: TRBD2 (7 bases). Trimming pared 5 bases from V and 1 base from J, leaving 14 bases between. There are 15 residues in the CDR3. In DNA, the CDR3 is TGTGCCAGCAGTATTACTGGGGGGGCCCAAGAGACCCAGTACTTC. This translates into CASSITGGAQETQYF.

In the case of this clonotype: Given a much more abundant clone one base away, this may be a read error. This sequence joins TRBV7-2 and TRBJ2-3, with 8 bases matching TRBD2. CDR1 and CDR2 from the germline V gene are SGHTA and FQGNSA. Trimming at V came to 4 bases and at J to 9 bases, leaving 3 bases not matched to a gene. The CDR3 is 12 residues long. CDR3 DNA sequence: TGTGCCAGCAGCTCTTCGGGAGGGACGCAGTATTTT. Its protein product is CASSSSGGTQYF.

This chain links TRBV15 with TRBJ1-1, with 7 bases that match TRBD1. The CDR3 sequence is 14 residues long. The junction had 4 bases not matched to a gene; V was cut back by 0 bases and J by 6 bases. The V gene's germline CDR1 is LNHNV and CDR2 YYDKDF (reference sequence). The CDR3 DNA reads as TGTGCCACCAGCAGAGATGTCACAGGGGCTGAAGCTTTCTTT. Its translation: CATSRDVTGAEAFF.

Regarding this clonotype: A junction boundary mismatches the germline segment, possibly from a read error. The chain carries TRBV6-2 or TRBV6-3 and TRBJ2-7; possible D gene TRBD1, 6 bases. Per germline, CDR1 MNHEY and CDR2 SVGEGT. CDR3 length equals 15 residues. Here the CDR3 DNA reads TGTGCCAGCAGGAAGACAGGAGCCGATCAGTACGGGCAGTACTTC. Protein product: CASRKTGADQYGQYF.

This chain's CDR3 is CSARDRQGRDEQFF. The CDR3, as DNA: TGCAGTGCTAGAGATCGACAGGGGAGGGATGAGCAGTTCTTC. The V and J genes are TRBV20-1 and TRBJ2-1; D possibly corresponds to TRBD1 (8 bases). The CDR3 length is 14 residues. Germline V gives CDR1 DFQATT, CDR2 SNEGSKA (reference sequence). The V end lost 0 bases, the J end lost 8 bases, and 14 bases lay between the germline ends.

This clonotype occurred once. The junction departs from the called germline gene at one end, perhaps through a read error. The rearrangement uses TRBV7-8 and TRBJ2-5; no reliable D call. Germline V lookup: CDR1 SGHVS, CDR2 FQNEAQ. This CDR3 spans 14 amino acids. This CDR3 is CASNLRPSGETQYF. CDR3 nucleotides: TGTGCCAGCAACTTAAGGCCAAGTGGAGAGACCCAGTACTTC.

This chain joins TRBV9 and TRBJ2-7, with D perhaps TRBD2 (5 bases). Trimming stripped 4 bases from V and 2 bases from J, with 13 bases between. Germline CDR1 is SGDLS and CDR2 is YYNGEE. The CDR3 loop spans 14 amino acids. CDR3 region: CASSPAASPYEQYF. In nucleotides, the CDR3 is TGTGCCAGCAGCCCAGCAGCTAGCCCCTACGAGCAGTACTTC. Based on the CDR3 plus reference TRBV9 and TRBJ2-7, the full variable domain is DSGVTQTPKHLITATGQRVTLRCSPRSGDLSVYWYQQSLDQGLQFLIQYYNGEERAKGNILERFSAQQFPDLHSELNLSSLELGDSALYFCASSPAASPYEQYFGPGTRLTVT.

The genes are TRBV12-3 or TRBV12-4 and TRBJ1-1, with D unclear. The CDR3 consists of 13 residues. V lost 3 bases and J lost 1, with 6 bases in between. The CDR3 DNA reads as TGTGCCAGCAGTTTTACGGAGAACACTGAAGCTTTCTTT. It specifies CASSFTENTEAFF.

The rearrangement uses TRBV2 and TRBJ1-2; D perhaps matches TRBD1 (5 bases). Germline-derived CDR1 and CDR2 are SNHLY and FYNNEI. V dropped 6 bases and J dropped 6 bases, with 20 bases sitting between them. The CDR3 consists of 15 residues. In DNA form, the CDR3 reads TGTGCCAGCAGGAAACAGGAATCCATGGCTCATGGCTACACCTTC. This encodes CASRKQESMAHGYTF.

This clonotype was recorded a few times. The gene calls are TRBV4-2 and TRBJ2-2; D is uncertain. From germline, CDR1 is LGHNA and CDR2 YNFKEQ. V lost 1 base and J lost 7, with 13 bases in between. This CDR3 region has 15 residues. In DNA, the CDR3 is TGTGCCAGCAGCCAAGGAGCCCAGCAGTACGGGGAGCTGTTTTTT. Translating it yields CASSQGAQQYGELFF.

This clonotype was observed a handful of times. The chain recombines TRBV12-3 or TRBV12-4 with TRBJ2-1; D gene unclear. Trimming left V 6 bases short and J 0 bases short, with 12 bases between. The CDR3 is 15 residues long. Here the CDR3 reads CASRSLFSSYNEQFF. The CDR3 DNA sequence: TGTGCCAGCAGGTCCCTTTTTAGCTCCTACAATGAGCAGTTCTTC.

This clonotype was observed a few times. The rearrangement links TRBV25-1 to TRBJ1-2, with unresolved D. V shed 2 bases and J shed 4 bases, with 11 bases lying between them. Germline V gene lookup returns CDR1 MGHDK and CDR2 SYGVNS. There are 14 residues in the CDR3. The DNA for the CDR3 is TGTGCCAGCAGTGAAGGGTGGTCAGCCTATGGCTACACCTTC. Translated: CASSEGWSAYGYTF.

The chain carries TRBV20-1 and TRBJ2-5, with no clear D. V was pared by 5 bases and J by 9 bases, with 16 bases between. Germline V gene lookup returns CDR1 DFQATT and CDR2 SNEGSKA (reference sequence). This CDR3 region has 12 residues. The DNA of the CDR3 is TGCAGTGCTGGACCCTGGGCGAAGGCCCAGTACTTC. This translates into CSAGPWAKAQYF.